This T cell receptor (beta chain) originates from a study of neurological immune-mediated disorders. Points from the study as a whole: Phylogenetic analysis grouped 18 of 34 multiple sclerosis patients' repertoires together, suggesting a possible repertoire signature. Multiple sclerosis was found to have the least TCR clonal expansion, below healthy controls, and HTLV-1-associated myelopathy the most.

This clonotype was seen repeatedly, ten times or more. Antigen specificity is unknown. With 10-nucleotide random UMIs, 5'RACE was used to make the cDNA. One entry per CDR3 protein results from TCRdb running MiXCR on the 5' RACE reads. Found here are 120,000 or so distinct CDR3 sequences, about 3.2% of them singletons; the top ten hold around 1.2%. V was pared by 11 bases and J by 6 bases, with 20 bases between. CDR1 is MNHNY and CDR2 is SVGAGI in the germline V gene (reference sequence). The CDR3 contains 13 residues. The TCR comes from a woman aged 30 to 39 with multiple sclerosis. Sequenced material: PBMCs. This sequence joins TRBV6-6 and TRBJ2-7; a possible D gene is TRBD2 (6 bases). CDR3 nucleotide sequence: TGTGCCTCCTACACGGAGGGGTCGGGCGAGCAGTACTTC. Protein product: CASYTEGSGEQYF.